This TCR beta chain derives from a study of blood T cell repertoires in COVID-19. Study context: From the United States, Italy and Spain came samples of acute and convalescent COVID-19.

In the authors' workflow: The authors estimated nucleated cell counts from reference gene primer amplification. Clones were read by immunoSEQ multiplex PCR, and TCRdb kept only the in-frame ones, dropping some. V and J calls and clone size are given by that table; D and trimming were obtained from the DNA. The sample consists of 250,000 to 350,000 clones, 65% to 85% of them appearing once. CDR1 and CDR2 from the germline V gene are DFQATT and SNEGSKA (reference sequence). V was clipped by 7 bases and J by 0 bases, with 7 bases between them. This CDR3 has 11 residues. Enrolled during active infection, Seattle patients were then followed longitudinally.

The chain links TRBV20-1 to TRBJ2-7; D is perhaps TRBD2 (6 bases). This clonotype was sampled from a human donor with COVID-19, enrolled during active disease. The donor label of this sample is uncertain. The sample was peripheral blood. The CDR3 DNA reads as TGCAGTGGCGGGATCTCCTACGAGCAGTACTTC. It codes for CSGGISYEQYF.